This passage covers 24 T cell receptor beta chains from one sample sequenced in a study of human T cells and chemical hapten exposure. TCRdb processed the RACE reads anew with MiXCR; each CDR3 protein has one entry. The table shows about 100,000 distinct CDR3 sequences, with 10% occurring only once. Time point indicated: patch test 1, 2 weeks after DPC sensitization. The treatment was: therapeutic diphenylcyclopropenone sensitization with weekly scalp DPC. The input for sequencing was whole blood, taken in connection with sensitization to the hapten diphenylcyclopropenone (DPC). Receptors were obtained from a man aged 40-55 years with alopecia areata. Some clones in this sample may be carry-over from other donors' samples.

This clonotype appeared a few times. The CDR3: CSARVGGPLAKNIQYF. For the CDR3, the DNA is TGCAGTGCTAGAGTTGGGGGCCCCTTAGCCAAAAACATTCAGTACTTC. The V call is TRBV20-1, the J call TRBJ2-4; maybe TRBD1 (6 bases). V was clipped by 1 base and J by 0 bases, with 13 bases between them. The germline V gene has CDR1 DFQATT and CDR2 SNEGSKA (reference sequence). This CDR3 contains 16 residues.

This clonotype was seen a handful of times. This chain connects TRBV30 to TRBJ1-1, with TRBD1 as a possible D gene (6 bases). The germline V gene encodes CDR1 GTSNPN and CDR2 SVGIG (reference sequence). This CDR3 has 14 residues. The V end was cut by 0 bases, the J end by 2 bases, with 10 bases between. The CDR3 bases are TGTGCCTGGAGTGTGGGGGGCTTAAACACTGAAGCTTTCTTT. This translates into CAWSVGGLNTEAFF.

This clonotype was observed a few times. J is TRBJ2-1 and V is TRBV12-3 or TRBV12-4, with D hard to call. Deletions cut 1 base from V and 8 bases from J, with 15 bases between. The CDR3 totals 15 residues. CDR3 nucleotides: TGTGCCAGCAGTTTAGTTCTCGGTCCCTGGGATGAGCAGTTCTTC. It specifies CASSLVLGPWDEQFF.

This clonotype was counted many times. V gene TRBV30 combines with J gene TRBJ1-2, with D tentatively TRBD1 (5 bases). CDR3 length: 13 residues. CDR1 is GTSNPN, CDR2 SVGIG, per germline (reference sequence). The V and J ends lost 2 bases and 7 bases respectively, with 14 bases between them. CDR3 coding DNA: TGTGCCTGGAGTATCAGGGAGTACGCTGGCTACACCTTC. It translates to CAWSIREYAGYTF.

Only a few counts were recorded for this clonotype. The chain has TRBV5-1 and TRBJ1-1; D is undetermined. The CDR3 sequence is 17 residues long. With 0 bases removed from V and 1 base from J, the gap between germline ends came to 16 bases. Germline V gene sequence: CDR1 SGHRS, CDR2 YFSETQ. The CDR3: CASSLDKLRRSNTEAFF. DNA for the CDR3: TGCGCCAGCAGCTTGGATAAGTTGAGGAGGTCGAACACTGAAGCTTTCTTT.

The rearrangement joins TRBV29-1 to TRBJ2-3; 8 nucleotides align to TRBD2. The trim removed 5 bases at V and 5 bases at J, leaving 6 bases unmatched. The germline V gene encodes CDR1 SQVTM and CDR2 ANQGSEA. This CDR3 spans 13 amino acids. CDR3 sequence: CSVPLTSVDTQYF. CDR3 coding DNA: TGCAGCGTTCCGTTGACTAGCGTAGATACGCAGTATTTT.

This clonotype was counted many times. The CDR3 nucleotides read TGTGCCAGCAGTTCCCAGACAGCGCCCGCTAGCACAGATACGCAGTATTTT. Translated, it gives CASSSQTAPASTDTQYF. The rearrangement uses TRBV28 and TRBJ2-3, with a weak D call TRBD1 (5 bases). The CDR3 consists of 17 residues. V dropped 4 bases and J dropped 0 bases, with 17 bases sitting between them. In germline, CDR1 is MDHEN, CDR2 SYDVKM.

This clonotype was counted a few times. CDR3 protein: CASSYGWAGALETQYF. The CDR3, as DNA: TGTGCCAGCAGTTACGGATGGGCGGGAGCATTGGAGACCCAGTACTTC. The genes are TRBV6-5 and TRBJ2-5; TRBD2 matches at 7 bases. The CDR3 covers 16 residues. Trimming cost V 2 bases and J 5 bases; bases outside gene matches: 11. Germline V gene data show CDR1 as MNHEY and CDR2 as SVGAGI.

The chain has TRBV2 and TRBJ2-3; D gene unclear. CDR1 and CDR2 (germline): SNHLY, FYNNEI. The CDR3 is made up of 14 amino acids. V was clipped by 7 bases and J by 2 bases, with 13 bases between them. The CDR3 region has the DNA TGTGCCAGCAAGGCGGCCCTGATCACAGATACGCAGTATTTT. Its protein is CASKAALITDTQYF. Supplemented by reference TRBV2 and TRBJ2-3, the full variable domain reads EPEVTQTPSHQVTQMGQEVILRCVPISNHLYFYWYRQILGQKVEFLVSFYNNEISEKSEIFDDQFSVERPDGSNFTLKIRSTKLEDSAMYFCASKAALITDTQYFGPGTRLTVL.

This clonotype was counted ten times or more. The chain links TRBV28 to TRBJ1-2; the match to TRBD1 covers 8 bases. This CDR3 has 14 amino acids. CDR1 MDHEN and CDR2 SYDVKM come from the germline V gene. The V gene end was trimmed by 6 bases and the J gene end by 6 bases; junction bases not matched to a gene: 9. The CDR3 reads CASSSDREGHGYTF. CDR3 nucleotides: TGTGCCAGCAGCTCGGACAGGGAGGGACATGGCTACACCTTC.

This clonotype turned up a few times. The genes are TRBV10-3 and TRBJ2-4; TRBD1 aligns across 8 bases. This CDR3 is built from 15 residues. Unmatched junction bases numbered 9, after V lost 6 bases and J lost 5 bases. Germline-derived CDR1 and CDR2 are ENHRY and SYGVKD. CDR3 nucleotides: TGTGCCATCAGCGAGGACAGGGCTGTCGAAAACATTCAGTACTTC. Its protein product is CAISEDRAVENIQYF.

This chain joins TRBV7-2 and TRBJ2-1; 7 bases are shared with TRBD2. There are 16 residues in the CDR3. V lost 5 bases to trimming and J lost 5 bases; unmatched junction nucleotides: 12. Germline V gene lookup returns CDR1 SGHTA and CDR2 FQGNSA. The chain's CDR3 is CASSGPPGLQHNEQFF. As DNA, the CDR3 is TGTGCCAGCAGCGGTCCACCGGGACTACAACACAATGAGCAGTTCTTC.

This clonotype was detected a few times. The rearrangement links TRBV4-2 to TRBJ2-6, with D unresolved. V was shortened by 0 bases and J by 0 bases, with 15 bases between the two germline ends. This CDR3 comprises 19 residues. Looked up from germline, CDR1 is LGHNA and CDR2 is YNFKEQ. CDR3 bases: TGTGCCAGCAGCCAAGATACGACCGGCTCCATCTCTGGGGCCAACGTCCTGACTTTC. Protein: CASSQDTTGSISGANVLTF.

V gene TRBV20-1 combines with J gene TRBJ2-3; D is possibly TRBD2 (6 bases). The germline V gene encodes CDR1 DFQATT and CDR2 SNEGSKA (reference sequence). This CDR3 spans 14 amino acids. The V gene lost 4 bases and the J gene lost 2 bases, with 13 bases spanning the gap. The CDR3 DNA follows: TGCAGTGCTAATATGCGGGGTCCCACAGATACGCAGTATTTT. It specifies CSANMRGPTDTQYF.

This CDR3 reads CASSPGPGNTIYF. As DNA, the CDR3 is TGCGCCAGCAGCCCAGGGCCTGGAAACACCATATATTTT. The gene calls are TRBV4-1 and TRBJ1-3; maybe TRBD1 (5 bases). The CDR3 has 13 amino acids. Between the trimmed V and J ends, which lost 4 bases and 2 bases, there was a span of 6 bases. Germline values: CDR1 MGHRA, CDR2 YSYEKL.

The rearrangement links TRBV27 to TRBJ1-6, with unresolved D. Germline V gene sequence: CDR1 MNHEY, CDR2 SMNVEV (reference sequence). This CDR3 spans 15 amino acids. Trimming removed 0 bases at V and 11 bases at J, with 14 bases between. CDR3 protein: CASSLSNLDPTPLHF. The CDR3 DNA follows: TGTGCCAGCAGTTTATCGAACCTGGACCCAACACCCCTCCACTTT.

This clonotype was seen many times. The rearrangement links TRBV6-5 to TRBJ1-6; 8 bases are a match to TRBD1. The length of the CDR3 is 13 residues. The V and J ends lost 8 bases and 6 bases, in that order; junction bases with no gene match: 3. The germline gives CDR1 MNHEY, CDR2 SVGAGI. In DNA form, the CDR3 reads TGTGCCAGCGGACAGGGCCCTAATTCACCCCTCCACTTT. Translation gives CASGQGPNSPLHF.

The chain has TRBV29-1 and TRBJ2-3; TRBD2 agrees at 16 bases. CDR1 and CDR2 from the germline V gene are SQVTM and ANQGSEA. The V and J ends lost 7 bases and 3 bases, in that order; junction bases with no gene match: 7. This CDR3 has 16 amino acids. The DNA for the CDR3 is TGCAGCGCCGTGGGGACTAGCGGGAGGGAGACAGATACGCAGTATTTT. Protein sequence: CSAVGTSGRETDTQYF.

This clonotype was picked up many times. This chain joins TRBV25-1 and TRBJ1-1; TRBD1 aligns across 7 bases. The ends lost 8 bases at V and 0 bases at J; junction bases unmatched: 18. Germline V lookup: CDR1 MGHDK, CDR2 SYGVNS. The length of the CDR3 is 18 residues. The CDR3: CASGSALGTAAMNTEAFF. CDR3 DNA sequence: TGTGCCAGCGGTTCCGCCCTTGGGACAGCAGCTATGAACACTGAAGCTTTCTTT.

This chain uses TRBV10-2 with TRBJ2-7; TRBD2 might be the D (5 bases). Trimming left V 4 bases short and J 6 bases short, with 13 bases between. There are 13 residues in the CDR3. From germline, CDR1 is WSHSY and CDR2 SAAADI. The DNA of the CDR3 is TGCGCCAGCAGTGTACCGGGGAAGGGCGAGCAGTACTTC. It codes for CASSVPGKGEQYF.

This clonotype was counted between two and nine times. J is TRBJ2-1 and V is TRBV29-1; 10 bases match TRBD2. Germline loops: CDR1 SQVTM, CDR2 ANQGSEA. V lost 0 bases and J lost 5; bases outside the gene matches: 10. CDR3 length: 17 amino acids. Here the CDR3 DNA reads TGCAGCGTTGAAGACCCTCCCGGGGGACTAGCGAACAATGAGCAGTTCTTC. Its protein product is CSVEDPPGGLANNEQFF.

There are many counts of this clonotype. The chain joins TRBV24-1 to TRBJ1-2; 8 bases are a match to TRBD1. Unmatched junction bases numbered 6, after V lost 9 bases and J lost 7 bases. Germline V lookup: CDR1 KGHDR, CDR2 SFDVKD. The CDR3 is 12 residues long. The CDR3 DNA sequence: TGTGCCACCCCAGGGGGCGCGAGTGGCTACACCTTC. As protein: CATPGGASGYTF.

This clonotype has a handful of counts. This chain connects TRBV7-9 to TRBJ1-4, with D possibly being TRBD1 (6 bases). Trimming shortened V by 3 bases and J by 8 bases, and 10 bases separated the two germline ends. CDR3 length: 13 residues. Germline CDR1 is SEHNR and CDR2 is FQNEAQ (reference sequence). Here the CDR3 reads CASSFRGGEKLFF. Written as DNA, the CDR3 is TGTGCCAGCAGCTTCAGGGGCGGCGAAAAACTGTTTTTT.

This clonotype was detected a few times. The rearrangement joins TRBV13 to TRBJ2-3; tentatively, D is TRBD2 (5 bases). This CDR3 comprises 11 residues. V was shortened by 4 bases and J by 11 bases, with 10 bases between the two germline ends. Per germline, CDR1 PRHDT and CDR2 FYEKMQ (reference sequence). The chain's CDR3 is CASSSLGRQYF. The CDR3 bases are TGTGCCAGCAGCTCCCTTGGGAGGCAGTATTTT.